This T cell receptor beta chain was observed in a study of cytomegalovirus exposure and HLA in healthy donors. Both 60 Vbeta primers and 13 Jbeta primers went into the PCR. Assay: immunoSEQ multiplex PCR; the TCRdb copy retains only in-frame clones and omits some. Of fewer than 200,000 clones detected, around 81% appear once; the ten largest clones hold 2.2%. For this clone: Its matching antigen is unknown.

Whole-study findings and limits: It was reportedly the case that the classifier diagnosed cytomegalovirus status with high specificity and sensitivity. Presence/absence analyses treated sequencing depth as roughly uniform across donors.

Germline V gene lookup returns CDR1 LGHNA and CDR2 YNFKEQ. V was pared by 1 base and J by 5 bases, with 12 bases of the junction left unmatched. This CDR3 has 17 amino acids. Sample: PBMCs. The genes are TRBV4-2 and TRBJ2-7; 9 nucleotides align to TRBD2. This TCR was recovered from a young woman in good health and CMV-seronegative. The CDR3 loop is CASSQAPGREGLHEQYF. Here the CDR3 DNA reads TGTGCCAGCAGCCAAGCCCCTGGGCGGGAGGGCCTCCACGAGCAGTACTTC.